Shown below are 5 T cell receptor beta chains from a single sample sequenced in a study of cytomegalovirus exposure and HLA in healthy donors. Primers for the PCR totalled 60 Vbeta and 13 Jbeta. Profiling relied on immunoSEQ multiplex PCR, and the TCRdb table lists in-frame clones only, not all of them. Its table records some 130,000 clones. Sequenced: PBMCs. The receptors here all came from a woman aged 55-69 years in good health and CMV-seronegative.

The rearrangement uses TRBV4-1 and TRBJ2-7; D remains unclear. The CDR3 length is 16 residues. The germline gives CDR1 MGHRA, CDR2 YSYEKL. Trimming took 4 bases from V and 5 from J, leaving 21 bases between them. CDR3 bases: TGCGCCAGCAGCCCAGAGTCCGCCACCCGGTCCCACGAGCAGTACTTC. Translating it yields CASSPESATRSHEQYF.

The chain links TRBV6-5 to TRBJ1-1, with D unresolved. Trimming shortened V by 6 bases and J by 7 bases, and 12 bases separated the two germline ends. The CDR3 runs to 12 residues. Germline loops: CDR1 MNHEY, CDR2 SVGAGI. The CDR3 loop is CASSRIEGEAFF. The CDR3 region has the DNA TGTGCCAGCAGCCGTATTGAGGGTGAAGCTTTCTTT.

CDR3 amino acids: CASSMGAGLYEQYF. In nucleotides, the CDR3 is TGTGCCAGCTCGATGGGTGCAGGCCTCTACGAGCAGTACTTC. The chain is built from TRBV27 and TRBJ2-7; the D is unclear. Germline CDR1 MNHEY, CDR2 SMNVEV (reference sequence). This CDR3 is 14 amino acids long. V shed 8 bases and J shed 3 bases, with 17 bases lying between them.

The chain couples TRBV28 to TRBJ2-4, with 8 bases lining up with TRBD2. The CDR3 loop spans 16 amino acids. J lost 1 base, V lost 5 bases, and 7 bases had no gene match. Germline loops: CDR1 MDHEN, CDR2 SYDVKM. The CDR3: CASSASGSGAKNIQYF. DNA for the CDR3: TGTGCCAGCAGTGCCAGCGGGAGCGGGGCCAAAAACATTCAGTACTTC.

The CDR3 is CASSFLTSGGSQETQYF. CDR3 DNA sequence: TGTGCCAGCAGTTTCTTGACTAGCGGGGGCTCCCAAGAGACCCAGTACTTC. The chain combines TRBV28 with TRBJ2-5, with 12 bases aligning to TRBD2. V shed 3 bases, J shed 1 base, and the junction held 6 bases outside the gene matches. Per the germline V gene, CDR1 is MDHEN and CDR2 is SYDVKM. The CDR3 sequence is 17 residues long.